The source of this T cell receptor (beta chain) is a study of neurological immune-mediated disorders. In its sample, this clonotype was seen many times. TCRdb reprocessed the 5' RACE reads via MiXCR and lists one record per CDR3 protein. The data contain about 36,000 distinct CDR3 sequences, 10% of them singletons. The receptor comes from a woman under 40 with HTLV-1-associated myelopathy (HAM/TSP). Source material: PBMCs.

CDR3 region: CASSGREDTQYF. The CDR3 coding sequence is TGTGCCAGCAGCGGACGGGAAGATACGCAGTATTTT. The rearrangement joins TRBV6-1 to TRBJ2-3, with D possibly matching TRBD2 (5 bases). Germline CDR1 and CDR2: MNHNS and SASEGT. The CDR3 sequence is 12 residues long. The germline V and J ends were trimmed by 6 bases and 5 bases, with 9 bases remaining between them.